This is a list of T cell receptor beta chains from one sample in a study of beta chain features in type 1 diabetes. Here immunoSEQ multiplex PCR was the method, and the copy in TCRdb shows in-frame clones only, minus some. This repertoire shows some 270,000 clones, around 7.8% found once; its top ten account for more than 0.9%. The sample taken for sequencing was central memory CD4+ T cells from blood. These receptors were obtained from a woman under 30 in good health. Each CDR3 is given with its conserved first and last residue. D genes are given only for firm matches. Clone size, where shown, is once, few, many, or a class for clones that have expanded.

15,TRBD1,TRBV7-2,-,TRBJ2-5,TGTGCCAGCAGCTTGAACAGGGGGAAGGGGGAGACCCAGTACTTC,CASSLNRGKGETQYF
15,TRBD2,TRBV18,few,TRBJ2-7,TGTGCCAGCTCACCGATAGCGGGGACGACCTACGAGCAGTACTTC,CASSPIAGTTYEQYF
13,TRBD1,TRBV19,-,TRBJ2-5,TGTGCCAGTGGACAGGGACTCCAAGAGACCCAGTACTTC,CASGQGLQETQYF
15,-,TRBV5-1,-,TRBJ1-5,TGCGCCAGCAGCTTGGGGGACCCTAAGGTTCAGCCCCAGCATTTT,CASSLGDPKVQPQHF
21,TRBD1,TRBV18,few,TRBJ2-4,TGTGCCAGCTCACCGCCTATCACAGGGATGACAGGGGGCATGGCCAAAAACATTCAGTACTTC,CASSPPITGMTGGMAKNIQYF
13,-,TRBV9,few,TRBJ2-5,TGTGCCAGCAGCGTGGGGGATGGGGAGACCCAGTACTTC,CASSVGDGETQYF
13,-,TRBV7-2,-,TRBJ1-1,TGTGCCAGCAGCTTCCTAGGGGGAACTGAAGCTTTCTTT,CASSFLGGTEAFF
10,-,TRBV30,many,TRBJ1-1,TGTGCCTGGAGTGGGCGGAGAGCTTTCTTT,CAWSGRRAFF
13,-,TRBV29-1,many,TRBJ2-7,TGCAGCGTTGCTGGGCAGGCCTCCTACGAGCAGTACTTC,CSVAGQASYEQYF
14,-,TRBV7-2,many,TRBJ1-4,TGTGCCAGCAGCCCCACAGGGAAGGGAGAAAAACTGTTTTTT,CASSPTGKGEKLFF
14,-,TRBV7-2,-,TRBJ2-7,TGTGCCAGCAGCAACCGAGGACGCTCCTACGAGCAGTACTTC,CASSNRGRSYEQYF
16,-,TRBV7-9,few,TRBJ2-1,TGTGCCAGCAGCTTGGAGGGACAGTTCTCCTACAATGAGCAGTTCTTC,CASSLEGQFSYNEQFF
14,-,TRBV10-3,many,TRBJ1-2,TGTGCCATCAGTGAAGGACAGCACTACTATGGCTACACCTTC,CAISEGQHYYGYTF
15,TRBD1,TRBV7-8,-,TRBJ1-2,TGTGCCAGCAGTTTATGGACAGGGGGCAACTATGGCTACACCTTC,CASSLWTGGNYGYTF
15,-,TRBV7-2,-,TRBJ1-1,TGTGCCAGCAGCTTAAGGAGGGGAATGAACACTGAAGCTTTCTTT,CASSLRRGMNTEAFF
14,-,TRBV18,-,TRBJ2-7,TGTGCCAGCTCTCTCCTGACAGGTGCCCACGAGCAGTACTTC,CASSLLTGAHEQYF
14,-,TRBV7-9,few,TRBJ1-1,TGTGCCAGCAGCTTAATTACCGTCGACACTGAAGCTTTCTTT,CASSLITVDTEAFF
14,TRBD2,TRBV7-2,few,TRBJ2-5,TGTGCCAGCAGCCGTTCGAGCGGGGAAGAGACCCAGTACTTC,CASSRSSGEETQYF
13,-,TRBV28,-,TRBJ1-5,TGTGCCAGCGGAACTCAGGGTTTTCAGCCCCAGCATTTT,CASGTQGFQPQHF
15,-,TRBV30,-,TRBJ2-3,TGTGCCTGGAGCCCAATACCTACACTAGCAGATACGCAGTATTTT,CAWSPIPTLADTQYF
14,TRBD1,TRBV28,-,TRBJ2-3,TGTGCCAGCAGTTTGATACAGGGGCCAGATACGCAGTATTTT,CASSLIQGPDTQYF
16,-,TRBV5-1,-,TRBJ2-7,TGCGCCAGCAGCTTCGACCCGACCGAGTCCGGCTACGAGCAGTACTTC,CASSFDPTESGYEQYF
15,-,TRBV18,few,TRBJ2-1,TGTGCCAGCTCACCACGAGGATCGCAGGGGTCTGAGCAGTTCTTC,CASSPRGSQGSEQFF
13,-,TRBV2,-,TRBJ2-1,TGTGCCAGCTCCGGACAGAGGGCCGGTGAGCAGTTCTTC,CASSGQRAGEQFF
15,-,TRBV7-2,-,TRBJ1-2,TGTGCCAGCAGCTACCCATCTGACAGGAACTATGGCTACACCTTC,CASSYPSDRNYGYTF
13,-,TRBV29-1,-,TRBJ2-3,TGCAGCCATCGGTCACCTAGCACAGATACGCAGTATTTT,CSHRSPSTDTQYF
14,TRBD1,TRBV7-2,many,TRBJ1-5,TGTGCCAGCAGCTCGGACAGGGGGGCTCAGCCCCAGCATTTT,CASSSDRGAQPQHF
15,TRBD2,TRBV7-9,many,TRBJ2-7,TGTGCCAGCAGCTGGGCCGGGACTAGTTCCAGCGAGCAGTACTTC,CASSWAGTSSSEQYF
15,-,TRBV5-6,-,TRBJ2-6,TGTGCCAGCAGCGGAGGGGGCGCTGGGGCCAACGTCCTGACTTTC,CASSGGGAGANVLTF
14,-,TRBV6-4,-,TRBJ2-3,TGTGCCAGCAGTGGCGGGGCGGACACAGATACGCAGTATTTT,CASSGGADTDTQYF
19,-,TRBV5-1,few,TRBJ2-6,TGCGCCAGCAGCTTGGGCGGAGGAGGAGGGAACTCTGGGGCCAACGTCCTGACTTTC,CASSLGGGGGNSGANVLTF
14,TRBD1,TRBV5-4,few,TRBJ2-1,TGTGCCAGCAGCTTGGGGGGGACAGGGAATGAGCAGTTCTTC,CASSLGGTGNEQFF
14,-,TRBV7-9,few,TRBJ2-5,TGTGCCAGCAGCCGTCCGGGACGCCAAGAGACCCAGTACTTC,CASSRPGRQETQYF
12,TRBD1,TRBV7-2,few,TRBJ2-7,TGTGCCAGCAGCCCAAGGACAGGGATACAGTACTTC,CASSPRTGIQYF
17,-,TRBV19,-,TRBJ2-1,TGTGCCACCCTAACGAAAGGGGTTCAGGCTGGGTACAATGAGCAGTTCTTC,CATLTKGVQAGYNEQFF
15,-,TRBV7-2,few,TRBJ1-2,TGTGCCAGCAGCCGCCCTGGGGTTCCCAGCTATGGCTACACCTTC,CASSRPGVPSYGYTF
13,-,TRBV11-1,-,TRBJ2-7,TGTGCCAGCAGCCCACCATGGGGCTACGAGCAGTACTTC,CASSPPWGYEQYF
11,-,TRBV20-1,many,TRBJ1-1,TGCAGTGCTTTCCGGGGAGAATCGGCTTTCTTT,CSAFRGESAFF
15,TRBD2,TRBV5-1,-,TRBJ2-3,TGCGCCAGCAGCTTGGCACTAGCGGGGGCAGATACGCAGTATTTT,CASSLALAGADTQYF
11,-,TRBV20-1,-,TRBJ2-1,TGCAGTGCTAGACGAGTGCATGAGCAGTTCTTC,CSARRVHEQFF
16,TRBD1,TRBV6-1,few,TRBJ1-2,TGTGCCAGCAGTGAAGCGCATGACAGGGGAAACTATGGCTACACCTTC,CASSEAHDRGNYGYTF